This T cell receptor beta chain was captured in a study of T cells in Graves' hyperthyroidism and ophthalmopathy. Study-wide background: The blood sample was taken at first diagnosis, before treatment began. Study-level results: Before onset, ophthalmopathy was predicted by the model a median around 6 months earlier.

Regarding this clonotype: Its cognate antigen is unknown.

The V end was cut by 2 bases, the J end by 7 bases, with 23 bases between. The CDR3 extends over 18 amino acids. Germline CDR1 and CDR2: SNHLY and FYNNEI. Based on clinical symptoms, serum thyroxine and TRAb, thyroid ultrasound and orbital computed tomography, diagnoses were reached. Regions amplified from RNA transcripts were the TCR beta CDR3 regions. Carried out on the TCR CDR3, a first-round RT-PCR used the HTBI primer set. TCRdb re-called the multiplex PCR reads with MiXCR, one entry per CDR3 protein. The data hold about half a million distinct CDR3 sequences, with less than 25% observed a single time.

The receptor comes from a young man with Graves' hyperthyroidism. The rearrangement uses TRBV2 and TRBJ2-2; D remains unclear. Material for sequencing was blood. DNA for the CDR3: TGTGCCAGCAGTGAACCTAGAGAGAACCCAGTGAAGCGCGGGGAGCTGTTTTTT. Protein product: CASSEPRENPVKRGELFF.